Shown below are 17 T cell receptor beta chains from a single sample sequenced in a study of cytomegalovirus exposure and HLA in healthy donors. PCR primers comprised 60 Vbeta and 13 Jbeta primers. TCRdb's copy holds only in-frame clones and misses some; the assay was immunoSEQ multiplex PCR. The table lists roughly 130,000 clones, roughly 86% of them singletons. Sequences were obtained from PBMCs. The source is a woman in her thirties or forties in good health and CMV-seronegative.

The chain is built from TRBV29-1 and TRBJ2-5, with 8 bases identical to TRBD1. The closer fit of TRBJ2-7 to the DNA end suggests the J call may be wrong. The CDR3 is 15 residues long. Germline V gene data show CDR1 as SQVTM and CDR2 as ANQGSEA. The CDR3 DNA is TGCAGCGTCTTGAAACTCCGGGACAGGTCCTACGAGCAGTACTTC. Its translation: CSVLKLRDRSYEQYF.

This chain uses TRBV7-9 with TRBJ2-3; tentative D call: TRBD1 (6 bases). The germline CDR1 and CDR2 sequences are SEHNR and FQNEAQ (reference sequence). This CDR3 comprises 13 residues. Trimming took 5 bases from V and 3 from J, leaving 9 bases between them. The CDR3 nucleotides read TGTGCCAGCAGCAACAGGGCTACAGATACGCAGTATTTT. Its protein is CASSNRATDTQYF.

The rearrangement links TRBV6-5 to TRBJ2-7; D might be TRBD2 (6 bases). This CDR3 is 12 amino acids long. Trimming pared 10 bases from V and 6 bases from J, leaving 16 bases between. Germline-derived CDR1 and CDR2 are MNHEY and SVGAGI. The CDR3 reads CATGRESGEQYF. CDR3 sequence (DNA): TGTGCCACCGGGCGGGAATCGGGCGAGCAGTACTTC.

The rearrangement uses TRBV7-9 and TRBJ2-1, with D possibly matching TRBD1 (5 bases). The length of the CDR3 is 13 residues. Trimming took off 6 bases at V and 8 bases at J, with 14 bases between the two ends. The germline CDR1 and CDR2 sequences are SEHNR and FQNEAQ (reference sequence). Written as DNA, the CDR3 is TGTGCCAGCAGACTCTCTGAACAGGATGAGCAGTTCTTC. Amino acids: CASRLSEQDEQFF.

This clone was detected only a few times. The V call is TRBV6-1, the J call TRBJ1-1; D is unresolved. CDR3 length equals 14 residues. V was cut by 4 bases and J by 7 bases, with 16 bases left in between. The germline gives CDR1 MNHNS, CDR2 SASEGT. The CDR3 region has the DNA TGTGCCAGCAGTGCTCCAGGCCCGCCAAATGAAGCTTTCTTT. Translation gives CASSAPGPPNEAFF.

This clone was picked up a small number of times. The chain has TRBV9 and TRBJ1-1; a weak D match, TRBD1 (5 bases). The CDR3 totals 18 residues. V dropped 4 bases and J dropped 4 bases, with 26 bases sitting between them. CDR1 SGDLS and CDR2 YYNGEE come from the germline V gene. CDR3 nucleotide sequence: TGTGCCAGCAGCCCTATGGGGGGACGGGGCCATGGTCTCACTGAAGCTTTCTTT. The encoded protein is CASSPMGGRGHGLTEAFF.

The CDR3 reads CASSFSGLQETQYF. DNA for the CDR3: TGTGCCAGCAGTTTCAGTGGCCTCCAAGAGACCCAGTACTTC. The V gene is TRBV27, the J gene TRBJ2-5, with D unclear. V lost 3 bases, J lost 1 base, and 9 bases lay in between. The germline V gene has CDR1 MNHEY and CDR2 SMNVEV (reference sequence). The CDR3 contains 14 residues.

The rearrangement links TRBV4-1 to TRBJ2-1; D perhaps matches TRBD2 (6 bases). The CDR3 extends over 16 amino acids. Trimming stripped 4 bases from V and 3 bases from J, with 16 bases between. CDR1 is MGHRA, CDR2 YSYEKL, per germline. The DNA for the CDR3 is TGCGCCAGCAGCCCCCAAGGGGTAGCGGTCTACAATGAGCAGTTCTTC. Protein product: CASSPQGVAVYNEQFF.

The rearrangement uses TRBV27 and TRBJ2-2; weak D call: TRBD1 (5 bases). The CDR3 totals 13 residues. Germline assignment: CDR1 MNHEY and CDR2 SMNVEV (reference sequence). V shed 7 bases and J shed 6 bases, with 12 bases lying between them. CDR3 sequence (DNA): TGTGCCAGCACCCCAGGGTACCCCGGGGAGCTGTTTTTT. It translates to CASTPGYPGELFF.

This sequence joins TRBV7-2 and TRBJ2-5, with 15 bases that match TRBD2. The CDR3 has 17 amino acids. J gave up 7 bases and V 5 bases, and 11 bases lay outside the gene matches. The germline V gene encodes CDR1 SGHTA and CDR2 FQGNSA. The CDR3, as DNA: TGTGCCAGCAGCGCACCGGGACTAGCGGGAGGTGCCGGGACCCAGTACTTC. Amino acids: CASSAPGLAGGAGTQYF.

V and J are TRBV29-1 and TRBJ2-7, with D unclear. The germline CDR1 and CDR2 sequences are SQVTM and ANQGSEA. Trimming took off 0 bases at V and 2 bases at J, with 5 bases between the two ends. The CDR3 totals 12 residues. The CDR3 loop reads CSVEDTTYEQYF. The CDR3 coding sequence is TGCAGCGTTGAAGACACAACCTACGAGCAGTACTTC.

In regard to this clone: Different DNA sequences within this sample yield the same CDR3. The genes are TRBV27 and TRBJ2-5; 12 bases are shared with TRBD2. V shed 5 bases and J 5 bases; nucleotides not matched to a gene: 3. The CDR3 spans 14 residues. Germline V lookup: CDR1 MNHEY, CDR2 SMNVEV (reference sequence). The CDR3 sequence is CASSGTSGLETQYF. DNA of the CDR3: TGTGCCAGCAGTGGGACTAGCGGGCTTGAGACCCAGTACTTC.

This clone was counted a single time. The gene calls are TRBV2 and TRBJ1-1; TRBD1 is a possible D gene (5 bases). V lost 1 base to trimming and J lost 0 bases, with 15 bases between them. The CDR3 runs to 17 residues. Germline V gene sequence: CDR1 SNHLY, CDR2 FYNNEI. This CDR3 reads CASSEGRGGFMNTEAFF. The DNA of the CDR3 is TGTGCCAGCAGTGAAGGGAGGGGCGGATTCATGAACACTGAAGCTTTCTTT.

The chain joins TRBV2 to TRBJ2-4; D remains ambiguous. Germline lookup yields CDR1 SNHLY and CDR2 FYNNEI. This CDR3 is 15 amino acids long. V shed 6 bases and J shed 2 bases, with 14 bases lying between them. CDR3 loop: CASRPRTTSKNIQYF. For the CDR3, the DNA is TGTGCCAGCAGACCGCGTACTACATCCAAAAACATTCAGTACTTC.

The gene calls are TRBV28 and TRBJ2-7; D gene ambiguous. CDR3 length: 14 amino acids. Germline CDR1 and CDR2: MDHEN and SYDVKM. Deletions cut 4 bases from V and 1 base from J, with 11 bases between. The CDR3 is CASSYGGQSYEQYF. The CDR3 DNA reads as TGTGCCAGCAGTTACGGCGGCCAGTCCTACGAGCAGTACTTC. Full variable domain (outside the CDR3, taken from reference TRBV28 and TRBJ2-7): DVKVTQSSRYLVKRTGEKVFLECVQDMDHENMFWYRQDPGLGLRLIYFSYDVKMKEKGDIPEGYSVSREKKERFSLILESASTNQTSMYLCASSYGGQSYEQYFGPGTRLTVT.

The chain joins TRBV11-2 to TRBJ1-2, with 7 nucleotides matching TRBD1. V gave up 5 bases and J gave up 4 bases; unmatched junction bases: 13. This CDR3 comprises 16 residues. From germline, CDR1 is SGHAT and CDR2 FQNNGV. The CDR3 nucleotides are TGTGCCAGCAGCGTACCCGACGACAGGGTACGCTATGGCTACACCTTC. It is translated as CASSVPDDRVRYGYTF.

This clone has just a few counts. V is TRBV7-2 and J is TRBJ1-5, with TRBD1 identical over 10 bases. V dropped 3 bases and J dropped 6; count of bases not matched to a gene: 2. CDR3 length: 14 amino acids. The germline gives CDR1 SGHTA, CDR2 FQGNSA. In nucleotides, the CDR3 is TGTGCCAGCAGCTTCGGGACAGGGGTTCAGCCCCAGCATTTT. Protein product: CASSFGTGVQPQHF.